A single sample is the source of the 28 T cell receptor beta chains below, sequenced in a study of CD8+CD57+ T cells in acquired aplastic anemia. Patients chosen for sequencing had CD8+CD57+ cells that had expanded, as shown by flow cytometry. Investigators profiled TCR beta VDJ and CDR3 from genomic DNA template. A single record per CDR3 protein comes from TCRdb applying MiXCR to the reads. The sample contains some 170,000 distinct CDR3 sequences, roughly 43% of which appear only once. Sequenced: sorted CD4+, CD8+, or CD8+CD57+ T cells (not recorded which) from PBMCs. These receptors were taken from a human donor with aplastic anemia.

The rearrangement joins TRBV20-1 to TRBJ2-7; TRBD1 might be the D (6 bases). Trimming stripped 0 bases from V and 0 bases from J, with 18 bases between. The CDR3 consists of 17 residues. CDR1 is DFQATT, CDR2 SNEGSKA, per germline (reference sequence). The CDR3 bases are TGCAGTGCTAGAGAACTTTTTGGCAGGGGTAGCTCCTACGAGCAGTACTTC. Protein product: CSARELFGRGSSYEQYF.

This clonotype was counted once. The CDR3 coding sequence is TGTGCCAGTAGCCCGACAGTGGGGTACTACGAGCAGTACTTC. This translates into CASSPTVGYYEQYF. The chain combines TRBV19 with TRBJ2-7, with a possible D match to TRBD1 (5 bases). This CDR3 spans 14 amino acids. Germline CDR1 and CDR2: LNHDA and SQIVND (reference sequence). V dropped 6 bases and J dropped 3 bases, with 15 bases sitting between them.

The genes are TRBV20-1 and TRBJ2-7; 7 bases map to TRBD2. Germline loops: CDR1 DFQATT, CDR2 SNEGSKA (reference sequence). The CDR3 loop spans 13 amino acids. J lost 4 bases, V lost 3 bases, and 6 bases had no gene match. CDR3 sequence reads: CSARREMGYEQYF. DNA of the CDR3: TGCAGTGCTAGGCGGGAGATGGGTTACGAGCAGTACTTC.

This clonotype was counted once. The J gene is TRBJ2-1, the V gene TRBV14; TRBD2 matches at 7 bases. The CDR3 has 15 amino acids. CDR1 and CDR2 (germline): SGHDN, FVKESK. V shed 1 base, J shed 7 bases, and the junction held 7 bases outside the gene matches. The CDR3 region has the DNA TGTGCCAGCAGCCAAGCGGGGAAGCGGGGAAATGAGCAGTTCTTC. As protein: CASSQAGKRGNEQFF.

This clonotype was picked up many times. The genes are TRBV9 and TRBJ2-7, with D possibly being TRBD1 or TRBD2 (5 bases each). The V and J ends lost 4 bases and 2 bases respectively, with 13 bases between them. CDR1 is SGDLS and CDR2 is YYNGEE in the germline V gene. The CDR3 is made up of 14 amino acids. In nucleotides, the CDR3 is TGTGCCAGCAGCCCATCCGGGGCACCCTACGAGCAGTACTTC. This translates into CASSPSGAPYEQYF.

This clonotype appeared once. This sequence joins TRBV2 and TRBJ2-7; D call uncertain. The CDR3 is 14 amino acids. The V end was cut by 5 bases, the J end by 3 bases, with 14 bases between. From germline, CDR1 is SNHLY and CDR2 FYNNEI. CDR3 sequence (DNA): TGTGCCAGCAGTTTGATGGCTACGGGCTACGAGCAGTACTTC. Encoded protein: CASSLMATGYEQYF.

This clonotype was seen repeatedly, ten times or more. CDR3 DNA sequence: TGTGCCAGCAGCAAAAGTACAGGCTTTGGGGACAATGAGCAGTTCTTC. As protein: CASSKSTGFGDNEQFF. J is TRBJ2-1 and V is TRBV7-2; TRBD1 is a possible D gene (5 bases). Per the germline V gene, CDR1 is SGHTA and CDR2 is FQGNSA. The length of the CDR3 is 16 residues. V was clipped by 5 bases and J by 5 bases, with 19 bases between them.

This clonotype was seen many times. V and J are TRBV6-1 and TRBJ2-7; D perhaps matches TRBD1 (5 bases). The germline gives CDR1 MNHNS, CDR2 SASEGT. V was shortened by 8 bases and J by 0 bases, with 14 bases between the two germline ends. This CDR3 has 14 residues. CDR3 residues: CASQAQASSYEQYF. DNA for the CDR3: TGTGCCAGCCAGGCACAGGCCTCCTCCTACGAGCAGTACTTC.

This clonotype was seen only a few times. This may stem from a read error, because a much larger clone lies one nucleotide away. This chain uses TRBV7-2 with TRBJ2-5; TRBD1 is a possible D gene (5 bases). The germline V gene encodes CDR1 SGHTA and CDR2 FQGNSA. V lost 3 bases to trimming and J lost 5 bases, with 13 bases between them. The CDR3 has 14 residues. CDR3 sequence (DNA): TGTGCCAGCAGCTTTGCAGGGTTGTGGGAGACCCAGTACTTC. It specifies CASSFAGLWETQYF.

The chain has TRBV2 and TRBJ1-1; 10 nucleotides agree with TRBD1. Germline trimming cut 6 bases from V and 0 bases from J; bases unmatched to any gene: 7. The CDR3 extends over 16 amino acids. Germline V gene lookup returns CDR1 SNHLY and CDR2 FYNNEI. The CDR3 coding sequence is TGTGCCAGCAGACACGACAGGGGGCGCATGAACACTGAAGCTTTCTTT. This encodes CASRHDRGRMNTEAFF.

This clonotype was recorded at least ten times. The V call is TRBV20-1, the J call TRBJ2-5, with D perhaps matching TRBD1 or TRBD2 (5 bases each). With 3 bases removed from V and 2 bases from J, the gap between germline ends came to 34 bases. Germline V gene data show CDR1 as DFQATT and CDR2 as SNEGSKA (reference sequence). The CDR3 covers 21 residues. The CDR3 DNA reads TGCAGTGCTAGGACGGGCGTAAGAGGGACCCCAAACCGACCACCTCAAGAGACCCAGTACTTC. It translates to CSARTGVRGTPNRPPQETQYF.

This clonotype was recorded only once. The gene calls are TRBV19 and TRBJ2-2; 13 bases are shared with TRBD2. The CDR3 loop spans 15 amino acids. Germline loops: CDR1 LNHDA, CDR2 SQIVND (reference sequence). With 6 bases clipped from V and 6 bases from J, the junction kept 4 bases outside the gene matches. CDR3 amino acids: CASRRLAGGAGELFF. The CDR3 region has the DNA TGTGCCAGTAGAAGACTAGCGGGGGGAGCCGGGGAGCTGTTTTTT.

Ten or more counts support this clonotype. This chain connects TRBV11-2 to TRBJ1-1; D might be TRBD1 (6 bases). CDR3 length: 13 amino acids. V gave up 5 bases and J gave up 5 bases, with 12 bases separating them. Looked up from germline, CDR1 is SGHAT and CDR2 is FQNNGV. The CDR3 DNA follows: TGTGCCAGCAGCAAAGACAGGAGAACTGAAGCTTTCTTT. It encodes CASSKDRRTEAFF. Based on the CDR3 plus reference TRBV11-2 and TRBJ1-1, the full variable domain is EAGVAQSPRYKIIEKRQSVAFWCNPISGHATLYWYQQILGQGPKLLIQFQNNGVVDDSQLPKDRFSAERLKGVDSTLKIQPAKLEDSAVYLCASSKDRRTEAFFGQGTRLTVV.

The sample holds many counts of this clonotype. This chain uses TRBV5-1 with TRBJ2-3; D possibly matches TRBD1 or TRBD2 (6 bases each). The CDR3 runs 15 residues. V gave up 3 bases and J gave up 1 base, with 12 bases separating them. CDR1 is SGHRS, CDR2 YFSETQ, per germline. The CDR3 protein is CASSSGGPGTDTQYF. CDR3 nucleotide sequence: TGCGCCAGCAGCTCTGGGGGGCCAGGCACAGATACGCAGTATTTT.

This clonotype was detected ten times or more. The gene calls are TRBV6-1 and TRBJ1-6; TRBD1 matches at 8 bases. The V gene end was trimmed by 5 bases and the J gene end by 18 bases; junction bases not matched to a gene: 6. This CDR3 has 11 amino acids. Looked up from germline, CDR1 is MNHNS and CDR2 is SASEGT. CDR3 protein: CASSRGQVPHF. The CDR3 nucleotides are TGTGCCAGCAGTAGGGGACAGGTCCCCCACTTT.

V usage is TRBV18 and J usage is TRBJ2-7; maybe TRBD2 (5 bases). Germline CDR1 and CDR2: KGHSH and LQKENI. The CDR3 extends over 15 amino acids. V was trimmed by 3 bases and J by 4 bases, leaving 16 bases between them. CDR3 sequence: CASSPSQVSGYEQYF. As DNA, the CDR3 is TGTGCCAGCTCACCGAGCCAGGTCTCGGGGTACGAGCAGTACTTC.

There are many counts of this clonotype. This chain uses TRBV5-1 with TRBJ1-2; 12 nucleotides align to TRBD1. The CDR3 runs to 15 residues. Germline values: CDR1 SGHRS, CDR2 YFSETQ. Trimming took 0 bases from V and 8 from J; bases not matched to a gene: 5. CDR3 bases: TGCGCCAGCAGCTTGGATCCGGGACAGGGGGCGGGCTACACCTTC. Its protein product is CASSLDPGQGAGYTF. The full variable domain, its missing parts supplied by reference TRBV5-1 and TRBJ1-2, is KAGVTQTPRYLIKTRGQQVTLSCSPISGHRSVSWYQQTPGQGLQFLFEYFSETQRNKGNFPGRFSGRQFSNSRSEMNVSTLELGDSALYLCASSLDPGQGAGYTFGSGTRLTVV.

This clonotype was seen ten or more times. The V and J genes are TRBV4-2 and TRBJ2-5; D is tentatively TRBD1 or TRBD2 (5 bases each). V was trimmed by 1 base and J by 2 bases, leaving 17 bases between them. Looked up from germline, CDR1 is LGHNA and CDR2 is YNFKEQ. This CDR3 comprises 17 residues. The CDR3, as DNA: TGTGCCAGCAGCCAAGGTGCCTGGGAGCGGACACAAGAGACCCAGTACTTC. Translation: CASSQGAWERTQETQYF.

The sample holds many counts of this clonotype. The chain carries TRBV2 and TRBJ2-3; D remains ambiguous. V lost 0 bases to trimming and J lost 2 bases, with 12 bases between them. CDR1 is SNHLY, CDR2 FYNNEI, per germline. The CDR3 runs 16 residues. CDR3 sequence reads: CASSEASSSITDTQYF. As DNA, the CDR3 is TGTGCCAGCAGTGAAGCGTCCTCCTCCATCACAGATACGCAGTATTTT.

This clonotype has just a few counts. The chain has TRBV2 and TRBJ1-1; D is perhaps TRBD1 (6 bases). This CDR3 comprises 13 residues. Germline assignment: CDR1 SNHLY and CDR2 FYNNEI. Trimming shortened V by 8 bases and J by 4 bases, and 14 bases separated the two germline ends. CDR3 bases: TGTGCCAGCGATGAGCAGGGGAGCACTGAAGCTTTCTTT. This encodes CASDEQGSTEAFF.

There are many counts of this clonotype. V and J are TRBV5-1 and TRBJ2-7, with D possibly being TRBD2 (6 bases). V was trimmed by 4 bases and J by 3 bases, leaving 11 bases between them. Germline V gene data show CDR1 as SGHRS and CDR2 as YFSETQ. The CDR3 contains 13 residues. The DNA for the CDR3 is TGCGCCAGCAGCACCCTGGGGGGCTACGAGCAGTACTTC. It specifies CASSTLGGYEQYF.

The V and J genes are TRBV7-8 and TRBJ1-6; tentative D call: TRBD1 (5 bases). The CDR3 consists of 16 residues. CDR1 is SGHVS, CDR2 FQNEAQ, per germline. The V and J ends lost 1 base and 6 bases respectively, with 13 bases between them. The chain's CDR3 is CASSLVQGRGNSPLHF. CDR3 bases: TGTGCCAGCAGCTTAGTCCAGGGTAGAGGTAATTCACCCCTCCACTTT.

The chain combines TRBV7-8 with TRBJ2-7; maybe TRBD2 (7 bases). Between the trimmed V and J ends, which lost 1 base and 13 bases, there was a span of 17 bases. In germline, CDR1 is SGHVS, CDR2 FQNEAQ. CDR3 length equals 13 residues. CDR3 sequence reads: CASSLGRGALLYF. Here the CDR3 DNA reads TGTGCCAGCAGCTTAGGCCGGGGGGCCTTACTATACTTC.

This clonotype was seen repeatedly, ten times or more. J is TRBJ2-3 and V is TRBV20-1; 11 nucleotides line up with TRBD2. The trim removed 1 base at V and 5 bases at J, leaving 5 bases unmatched. CDR3 size: 15 residues. Germline V gene data show CDR1 as DFQATT and CDR2 as SNEGSKA (reference sequence). CDR3 sequence reads: CSARGLAGGRDTQYF. CDR3 bases: TGCAGTGCTAGAGGCCTAGCGGGGGGACGAGATACGCAGTATTTT.

At least ten counts were recorded for this clonotype. The chain is built from TRBV5-1 and TRBJ1-2; 8 nucleotides match TRBD1. This CDR3 has 13 residues. CDR1 is SGHRS and CDR2 is YFSETQ in the germline V gene. V lost 4 bases, J lost 8 bases, and 7 bases stayed unmatched. The DNA of the CDR3 is TGCGCCAGCAGCCCGGACAGGGTTGGAGGCTACACCTTC. Residues: CASSPDRVGGYTF.

There are a few counts of this clonotype. The chain uses TRBV19 and TRBJ1-1; D gene ambiguous. Germline V gives CDR1 LNHDA, CDR2 SQIVND (reference sequence). The CDR3 contains 14 residues. V was shortened by 4 bases and J by 1 base, with 10 bases between the two germline ends. The CDR3 nucleotides are TGTGCCAGTAGTAGTTACGACGGGAACACTGAAGCTTTCTTT. Amino acid sequence: CASSSYDGNTEAFF.

The chain couples TRBV18 to TRBJ1-6, with TRBD1 matching 7 bases. CDR1 and CDR2 from the germline V gene are KGHSH and LQKENI. V lost 5 bases to trimming and J lost 8 bases; unmatched junction nucleotides: 9. The CDR3 length is 15 residues. The CDR3 coding sequence is TGTGCCAGCTCAACTGGGACAGCGGCGGATTCACCCCTCCACTTT. Translation: CASSTGTAADSPLHF. Complete variable domain (other parts from reference TRBV18 and TRBJ1-6): NAGVMQNPRHLVRRRGQEARLRCSPMKGHSHVYWYRQLPEEGLKFMVYLQKENIIDESGMPKERFSAEFPKEGPSILRIQQVVRGDSAAYFCASSTGTAADSPLHFGNGTRLTVT.

This clonotype was found many times. The chain couples TRBV3-1 to TRBJ1-1; 8 nucleotides agree with TRBD1. The V gene end was trimmed by 3 bases and the J gene end by 1 base; junction bases not matched to a gene: 7. Germline CDR1 LGHDT, CDR2 YNNKEL (reference sequence). The CDR3 has 16 residues. CDR3 in amino acids: CASSQYTGTGNTEAFF. The CDR3 DNA sequence: TGTGCCAGCAGCCAGTACACCGGGACAGGGAACACTGAAGCTTTCTTT.